What follows describes a single TCR beta chain. Its antigen is unknown. No qualities accompany the bases; no much larger clone lies one base away. From the cysteine up to the phenylalanine, the CDR3 has a length of 12 residues. This entry keeps only the CDR3 DNA: 36 bases, framed from base 1. V is cut by 5 bases and J by 2 bases, and the space between the germline ends is 6 bases. The germline V gene supplies CDR1 SGHNT and CDR2 YENEEA. The data originate from a study of blood T cell repertoires in COVID-19 (dated by TCRdb to between 2020 and 2021). Regarding the research as a whole: Samples covering the acute and convalescent phases of COVID-19 were provided by collaborators in the United States, Italy and Spain. The prospective study material was composed of cDNA or gDNA derived from T cells, B-cell-depleted T cells, or PBMCs. Deeply sampled blood TCRbeta repertoires from subjects exposed to, actively infected with, or recovered from COVID-19 were included in the dataset. The repertoires were released in a freely available public database meant as a resource for research on the immune response to SARS-CoV-2. The samples were drawn from two sources: the first 160 participants of the ongoing ImmuneRACE study, and 1,000 to 1,500 subjects contributed by 6 global collaborators. Nearly every sample came with metadata listing a de-identified subject ID, COVID-19 status, age in years and sex. Where HLA class I and class II types were available, the types were taken from metadata supplied by the sample provider, not from assay-based typing. Points the paper makes about the study in general: How much clinical and demographic metadata was included differed by source and by participant, and the metadata was provided uncurated.

TCRbeta CDR3 regions were amplified from genomic DNA by means of the immunoSEQ Assay, a bias-controlled multiplex PCR. Per the authors' processing: The number of nucleated cells in each sample was estimated from the amplification of reference gene primers within the assay. Sequence reads were collapsed and filtered to measure the absolute abundance of every unique TCRbeta CDR3 rearrangement. For each sample, productive Simpson clonality was calculated as the square root of Simpson's diversity index over productive rearrangements. TCRdb retrieved this table from immuneACCESS and kept in-frame rearrangements only. Not all clones are present; in checked studies, unresolved V genes account for under half, and no reason is known for the remainder. V and J calls plus clone size are reproduced from that table; the DNA served to infer D and trimming. The sample data list approximately 340,000 clones, and roughly nine tenths of these were observed just once. The top ten constitute 0.7% to 0.95% of the sample.

Participants in the prospective study were enrolled through a virtual design, were aged 18 to 89 years, and lived in roughly 24 United States geographic areas. In the prospective study, participants were assigned to cohorts based on the clinical history participants reported in a screening survey and a study questionnaire. Exposed participants had been in contact with someone with a PCR-confirmed or clinician-diagnosed COVID-19 case within 2 weeks of study entry. Mobile phlebotomists in the prospective study collected whole blood, serum and a nasopharyngeal or oropharyngeal swab from every participant. Prospective study participants could optionally give additional blood draws and questionnaires over an approximately 2-month period. Before DNA extraction, blood samples from the prospective study were shipped at room temperature or frozen.

The sequenced material came from PBMCs or T cells enriched from blood (not recorded which). This sequence uses TRBV11-3 and TRBJ1-1; confidence is insufficient to name the D gene. The TCR originated in a woman between 40 and 50 years old who had been exposed to COVID-19. The CDR3 region: CASSVTNTEAFF. In nucleotide form, the sequence is TGTGCCAGCAGCGTGACTAACACTGAAGCTTTCTTT.